Below, 9 T cell receptor beta chains from the same sample are listed, as sequenced in a study of metastatic and nonmetastatic thyroid tumors. No patient had received any treatment before thyroid surgery. TCRdb re-clonotyped the PCR reads through MiXCR. This table has 40,000 to 55,000 clones, about 15% appearing once. Sample: blood. The source of these receptors is a female donor with papillary thyroid cancer or a benign thyroid nodule (not recorded which). Some clones in this sample may be carry-over from other donors' samples.

This clone appeared many times. This chain connects TRBV12-3 or TRBV12-4 to TRBJ2-1; D unclear. Trimming left V 2 bases short and J 8 bases short, with 16 bases between. The CDR3 spans 15 residues. CDR3 in amino acids: CASSLNSVVGDEQFF. CDR3 DNA: TGTGCCAGCAGTTTAAACTCTGTAGTTGGCGATGAGCAGTTCTTC.

This clone was counted between two and nine times. This chain links TRBV19 with TRBJ2-7; D might be TRBD1 (6 bases). Trimming cost V 8 bases and J 2 bases, with 16 bases left between them. This CDR3 is built from 14 residues. CDR1 and CDR2 (germline): LNHDA, SQIVND (reference sequence). Here the CDR3 DNA reads TGTGCCAGTTCCCCCGGGACAATCACCTACGAGCAGTACTTC. Encoded protein: CASSPGTITYEQYF.

This clone was counted many times. The chain has TRBV7-3 and TRBJ2-1, with 7 bases identical to TRBD2. V gave up 1 base and J gave up 4 bases; unmatched junction bases: 7. The CDR3 extends over 16 amino acids. Germline CDR1 is SGHTA and CDR2 is FQGTGA. The CDR3: CASSLMSGGGYNEQFF. The CDR3 DNA sequence: TGTGCCAGCAGCTTAATGAGTGGCGGGGGTTACAATGAGCAGTTCTTC.

This clone was seen ten or more times. The V and J genes are TRBV9 and TRBJ2-2; D might be TRBD1 or TRBD2, each matching 6 bases. The CDR3 runs 15 residues. In germline, CDR1 is SGDLS, CDR2 YYNGEE. Between the trimmed V and J ends, which lost 0 bases and 4 bases, there was a span of 10 bases. The CDR3 spells CASSVDGGGTGELFF. In DNA, the CDR3 is TGTGCCAGCAGCGTAGATGGAGGGGGCACCGGGGAGCTGTTTTTT.

This clone has ten or more counts. A read error is possible here, since a much larger clone lies one base away. This chain joins TRBV12-3 or TRBV12-4 and TRBJ1-2, with unresolved D. Trimming took 8 bases from V and 4 from J, leaving 17 bases between them. The CDR3 consists of 14 residues. The CDR3 bases are TGTGCCAGCGCTAAGGACCCTTCTAGCTATGGCTACACCTTC. Residues: CASAKDPSSYGYTF.

This clone appeared a few times. The chain is built from TRBV18 and TRBJ2-1; 10 positions match TRBD2. The V gene end was trimmed by 5 bases and the J gene end by 8 bases; junction bases not matched to a gene: 6. This CDR3 has 14 residues. From germline, CDR1 is KGHSH and CDR2 LQKENI. DNA of the CDR3: TGTGCCAGCTCAGGAGCGGGGGGGCGTTATGAGCAGTTCTTC. Its protein is CASSGAGGRYEQFF.

This clone was seen ten or more times. The genes are TRBV6-1 and TRBJ2-5, with D hard to call. CDR1 and CDR2 (germline): MNHNS, SASEGT. The CDR3 has 15 residues. Trimming removed 1 base from V and 0 bases from J, with 9 bases in between. CDR3 region: CASSEGLLYQETQYF. In DNA, the CDR3 is TGTGCCAGCAGTGAAGGTCTGCTGTACCAAGAGACCCAGTACTTC.

This clone showed up many times. The chain uses TRBV6-1 and TRBJ1-3; D possibly corresponds to TRBD1 (5 bases). V lost 5 bases and J 1 base, leaving 9 bases between the germline ends. The CDR3 consists of 14 residues. CDR1 and CDR2 (germline): MNHNS, SASEGT. Here the CDR3 DNA reads TGTGCCAGCAGTCCAGGGTTGTCTGGAAACACCATATATTTT. As protein: CASSPGLSGNTIYF.

The chain recombines TRBV11-3 with TRBJ1-2; tentative D call: TRBD1 (5 bases). The CDR3 consists of 13 residues. V gave up 5 bases and J gave up 10 bases, with 17 bases separating them. Germline loops: CDR1 SGHNT, CDR2 YENEEA. The CDR3 loop reads CASSPGPQDDYTF. The CDR3 DNA reads as TGTGCCAGCAGCCCGGGACCCCAGGATGACTACACCTTC.